Below, 10 T cell receptor beta chains from the same sample are listed, as sequenced in a study of CD8+ T cells in alopecia areata. Treatment here: oral pan-JAK inhibitor, 5-10 mg twice daily. Following extraction, RNA underwent reverse transcription to cDNA, which served as the sequencing template. Profiled with immunoSEQ multiplex PCR; TCRdb holds only in-frame clones, not every one. This sample has some 180,000 clones, with roughly 46% found just once. This specimen consisted of CD8+ T cells sorted from blood, obtained around week 53, from a patient treated with tofacitinib. These receptors were obtained from a human donor with alopecia areata.

This clone has only a few counts. The rearrangement links TRBV5-5 to TRBJ1-5; D unresolved. Germline values: CDR1 SGHKS, CDR2 YYEKEE (reference sequence). This CDR3 contains 16 residues. Trimming took 4 bases from V and 0 from J, leaving 14 bases between them. CDR3 nucleotides: TGTGCCAGCAGCATAAATCAGGTGTATAGCAATCAGCCCCAGCATTTT. As protein: CASSINQVYSNQPQHF.

The chain employs TRBV30 and TRBJ2-3; D unresolved. This CDR3 has 12 residues. V lost 1 base to trimming and J lost 1 base, with 3 bases between them. The germline gives CDR1 GTSNPN, CDR2 SVGIG (reference sequence). The CDR3 DNA reads TGTGCCTGGAGTGGGGGCACAGATACGCAGTATTTT. It is translated as CAWSGGTDTQYF.

The V and J genes are TRBV13 and TRBJ1-1; TRBD1 might be the D (5 bases). V was clipped by 2 bases and J by 4 bases, with 11 bases between them. Germline V gene data show CDR1 as PRHDT and CDR2 as FYEKMQ (reference sequence). The CDR3 consists of 14 residues. The CDR3 sequence: CASSLTGWGTEAFF. CDR3 in DNA: TGTGCCAGCAGCTTAACAGGTTGGGGCACTGAAGCTTTCTTT.

The chain links TRBV5-6 to TRBJ1-1; D is unresolved. Per the germline V gene, CDR1 is SGHDT and CDR2 is YYEEEE. The CDR3 contains 14 residues. V was pared by 3 bases and J by 10 bases, with 19 bases between. CDR3 sequence: CASSSPGDLVGAFF. The CDR3 DNA reads TGTGCCAGCAGCTCACCGGGAGACCTTGTAGGAGCTTTCTTT. Full variable domain (remainder filled in from reference TRBV5-6 and TRBJ1-1): DAGVTQSPTHLIKTRGQQVTLRCSPKSGHDTVSWYQQALGQGPQFIFQYYEEEERQRGNFPDRFSGHQFPNYSSELNVNALLLGDSALYLCASSSPGDLVGAFFGQGTRLTVV.

As regards this clone: Sequence at one end of the junction differs from germline and may be a read error. The chain employs TRBV5-4 and TRBJ2-7; 9 bases match TRBD2. The germline V gene encodes CDR1 SGHNT and CDR2 YYREEE (reference sequence). The CDR3 runs 13 residues. The CDR3 loop reads CQFKRGDSYEQYF. In nucleotides, the CDR3 is TGCCAATTCAAGCGGGGGGACTCCTACGAGCAGTACTTC.

Only a few counts were recorded for this clone. This rearrangement joins TRBV29-1 to TRBJ2-5, with D maybe TRBD2 (6 bases). Trimming removed 7 bases at V and 1 base at J, with 10 bases between. The germline V gene encodes CDR1 SQVTM and CDR2 ANQGSEA. The CDR3 loop spans 12 amino acids. The CDR3 DNA is TGCAGCGCGAAGGAGGGCCAAGAGACCCAGTACTTC. As protein: CSAKEGQETQYF.

The V call is TRBV5-6, the J call TRBJ2-1; D remains unclear. The CDR3 totals 12 residues. Trimming took 3 bases from V and 3 from J, leaving 4 bases between them. The germline gives CDR1 SGHDT, CDR2 YYEEEE. CDR3 DNA sequence: TGTGCCAGCAGCTCGGGCTACAATGAGCAGTTCTTC. Translation: CASSSGYNEQFF.

The CDR3 DNA sequence: TGTGCCAGCAGCTCAAAGAGTAGGGGACGGGGCCTGGCTGGGGCCAACGTCCTGACTTTC. Translation gives CASSSKSRGRGLAGANVLTF. This chain connects TRBV21-1 to TRBJ2-6. TRBV21-1 constitutes a pseudogene. The CDR3 covers 20 residues.

The chain employs TRBV30 and TRBJ2-3; no firm D call. There are 13 residues in the CDR3. V shed 4 bases and J shed 9 bases, with 17 bases lying between them. Germline V gene lookup returns CDR1 GTSNPN and CDR2 SVGIG (reference sequence). This CDR3 is CAWMGVSQITQYF. CDR3 in DNA: TGTGCCTGGATGGGCGTTTCGCAAATAACGCAGTATTTT.

The chain combines TRBV7-9 with TRBJ2-5; 9 positions match TRBD2. There are 16 residues in the CDR3. V lost 1 base, J lost 3 bases, and 6 bases stayed unmatched. Germline assignment: CDR1 SEHNR and CDR2 FQNEAQ (reference sequence). CDR3 residues: CASSLGGRLAEETQYF. CDR3 sequence (DNA): TGTGCCAGCAGCTTAGGGGGGCGACTAGCGGAAGAGACCCAGTACTTC.